The 30 T cell receptor beta chains below come from one sample, sequenced in a study of cytomegalovirus exposure and HLA in healthy donors. Using immunoSEQ multiplex PCR, the repertoire was profiled, and TCRdb retains in-frame clones only, with some absent. Of approximately 150,000 clones listed, 86% are singletons. The sequenced sample consisted of PBMCs. These TCRs come from a man between 18 and 35 years old in good health and CMV-seropositive.

The chain combines TRBV5-1 with TRBJ2-2, with 10 bases fitting TRBD1. Germline lookup yields CDR1 SGHRS and CDR2 YFSETQ. This CDR3 is built from 16 residues. V shed 7 bases, J shed 2 bases, and the junction held 8 bases outside the gene matches. CDR3 bases: TGCGCCAGCTTCCCGTGGACAGGGGGTAACACCGGGGAGCTGTTTTTT. Amino acid sequence: CASFPWTGGNTGELFF. The full variable domain, in which reference TRBV5-1 and TRBJ2-2 provide the parts outside the CDR3, is KAGVTQTPRYLIKTRGQQVTLSCSPISGHRSVSWYQQTPGQGLQFLFEYFSETQRNKGNFPGRFSGRQFSNSRSEMNVSTLELGDSALYLCASFPWTGGNTGELFFGEGSRLTVL.

The V gene is TRBV5-4, the J gene TRBJ2-3; 7 bases align to TRBD2. CDR1 and CDR2 (germline): SGHNT, YYREEE (reference sequence). V dropped 0 bases and J dropped 2; count of bases not matched to a gene: 9. This CDR3 comprises 17 residues. Here the CDR3 reads CASSLVSGLGFTDTQYF. CDR3 DNA: TGTGCCAGCAGCTTGGTTTCCGGACTAGGGTTCACAGATACGCAGTATTTT.

J is TRBJ2-7 and V is TRBV6-1; 7 nucleotides line up with TRBD1. Germline values: CDR1 MNHNS, CDR2 SASEGT. This CDR3 has 12 residues. Germline trimming cut 10 bases from V and 5 bases from J; bases unmatched to any gene: 8. The CDR3 nucleotides read TGTGCCACTCCACCAGGACAGGACGAGCAGTACTTC. It yields the protein CATPPGQDEQYF.

This clone was detected once. CDR3 residues: CASSRGGRNEQFF. DNA of the CDR3: TGTGCCAGCAGCCGCGGGGGACGGAATGAGCAGTTCTTC. The genes are TRBV6-5 and TRBJ2-1, with 7 bases aligning to TRBD2. V shed 6 bases and J 7 bases; nucleotides not matched to a gene: 6. The length of the CDR3 is 13 residues. From germline, CDR1 is MNHEY and CDR2 SVGAGI.

The chain carries TRBV7-2 and TRBJ2-7; 9 bases are shared with TRBD1. The V gene's germline CDR1 is SGHTA and CDR2 FQGNSA. The CDR3 covers 16 residues. V lost 3 bases and J lost 2; bases outside the gene matches: 8. CDR3 in DNA: TGTGCCAGCAGCTTCCCCCCGACAGGGGGTACCTACGAGCAGTACTTC. Its translation is CASSFPPTGGTYEQYF.

This chain connects TRBV7-6 to TRBJ2-7, with 7 bases that match TRBD1. The CDR3 is 13 residues long. The ends lost 5 bases at V and 3 bases at J; junction bases unmatched: 4. Germline V gene data show CDR1 as SGHVS and CDR2 as FNYEAQ. The CDR3 region is CASSQGQSYEQYF. The DNA for the CDR3 is TGTGCCAGCAGCCAGGGACAGAGCTACGAGCAGTACTTC.

The chain employs TRBV5-1 and TRBJ2-7; 7 bases fit TRBD1. V gave up 0 bases and J gave up 2 bases; unmatched junction bases: 2. Germline loops: CDR1 SGHRS, CDR2 YFSETQ. There are 14 residues in the CDR3. The CDR3 coding sequence is TGCGCCAGCAGCTTGGCGGGACAGACCTACGAGCAGTACTTC. Translated, it gives CASSLAGQTYEQYF.

The chain uses TRBV7-2 and TRBJ2-7; 9 positions match TRBD1. The J segment lost 2 bases and the V segment lost 4 bases, leaving 15 bases of the junction unmatched. The CDR3 runs 18 residues. The germline V gene has CDR1 SGHTA and CDR2 FQGNSA. The CDR3 region has the DNA TGTGCCAGCAGCTGGCCGATACCTTGGACAGGGGCCCCCTACGAGCAGTACTTC. Its protein is CASSWPIPWTGAPYEQYF.

CDR3 in amino acids: CASSLGGRAYEQYF. CDR3 in DNA: TGTGCCAGCAGCTTAGGCGGGAGGGCCTACGAGCAGTACTTC. V and J are TRBV11-2 and TRBJ2-7, with 9 positions matching TRBD2. The CDR3 has 14 amino acids. The germline V gene encodes CDR1 SGHAT and CDR2 FQNNGV. Trimming removed 1 base from V and 2 bases from J; junction bases left unmatched: 0.

The chain combines TRBV6-1 with TRBJ1-1; D may be TRBD1 (5 bases). The V end was cut by 6 bases, the J end by 1 base, with 12 bases between. The CDR3 extends over 14 amino acids. In germline, CDR1 is MNHNS, CDR2 SASEGT. This chain's CDR3 is CASRGEGWNTEAFF. CDR3 nucleotide sequence: TGTGCCAGCAGGGGGGAGGGTTGGAACACTGAAGCTTTCTTT.

The chain is built from TRBV7-9 and TRBJ2-2, with D possibly matching TRBD2 (6 bases). This CDR3 comprises 14 residues. Germline V CDR1 and CDR2: SEHNR, FQNEAQ (reference sequence). Trimming took off 5 bases at V and 3 bases at J, with 10 bases between the two ends. The CDR3 DNA sequence: TGTGCCAGCAGCGGGACTTCATACACCGGGGAGCTGTTTTTT. It is translated as CASSGTSYTGELFF.

This clone was observed a handful of times. The chain links TRBV28 to TRBJ2-2; tentative D call: TRBD1 (6 bases). The CDR3 runs 13 residues. CDR1 and CDR2 (germline): MDHEN, SYDVKM. Trimming took off 5 bases at V and 5 bases at J, with 9 bases between the two ends. CDR3 protein: CASSPQGTGELFF. The CDR3 nucleotides are TGTGCCAGCAGTCCCCAGGGGACCGGGGAGCTGTTTTTT. Full variable domain (outside the CDR3, taken from reference TRBV28 and TRBJ2-2): DVKVTQSSRYLVKRTGEKVFLECVQDMDHENMFWYRQDPGLGLRLIYFSYDVKMKEKGDIPEGYSVSREKKERFSLILESASTNQTSMYLCASSPQGTGELFFGEGSRLTVL.

The chain uses TRBV19 and TRBJ1-5, with D unclear. The germline gives CDR1 LNHDA, CDR2 SQIVND (reference sequence). The CDR3 covers 15 residues. V gave up 5 bases and J gave up 4 bases, with 15 bases separating them. The CDR3 loop reads CASSWYDTQNQPQHF. CDR3 in DNA: TGTGCCAGTAGTTGGTACGACACACAGAATCAGCCCCAGCATTTT.

The chain combines TRBV19 with TRBJ2-7; D possibly corresponds to TRBD2 (6 bases). V was cut by 1 base and J by 6 bases, with 10 bases left in between. Germline assignment: CDR1 LNHDA and CDR2 SQIVND (reference sequence). The CDR3 runs 13 residues. CDR3 region: CASSIVPGSEQYF. CDR3 nucleotide sequence: TGTGCCAGTAGTATAGTACCCGGGAGCGAGCAGTACTTC.

V gene TRBV7-8 combines with J gene TRBJ2-1, with D maybe TRBD2 (6 bases). The length of the CDR3 is 14 residues. The V gene's germline CDR1 is SGHVS and CDR2 FQNEAQ. Trimming stripped 5 bases from V and 6 bases from J, with 14 bases between. CDR3 sequence reads: CASSAGLAFNEQFF. The CDR3 DNA follows: TGTGCCAGCAGCGCGGGGCTAGCCTTCAATGAGCAGTTCTTC.

This chain joins TRBV6-5 and TRBJ2-3, with D tentatively TRBD1 (6 bases). This CDR3 is built from 15 residues. V was pared by 2 bases and J by 2 bases, with 11 bases between. Looked up from germline, CDR1 is MNHEY and CDR2 is SVGAGI. CDR3 loop: CASSYNGGYTDTQYF. The CDR3 DNA sequence: TGTGCCAGCAGTTACAATGGGGGCTACACAGATACGCAGTATTTT.

The V and J genes are TRBV27 and TRBJ2-3; the D gene is possibly TRBD2 (6 bases). Deletions cut 0 bases from V and 2 bases from J, with 12 bases between. The length of the CDR3 is 16 residues. Per the germline V gene, CDR1 is MNHEY and CDR2 is SMNVEV (reference sequence). CDR3 loop: CASSLSLGLLTDTQYF. Written as DNA, the CDR3 is TGTGCCAGCAGTTTATCGTTGGGACTTCTCACAGATACGCAGTATTTT.

V gene TRBV28 combines with J gene TRBJ1-2; weak D call: TRBD1 (6 bases). V was trimmed by 1 base and J by 4 bases, leaving 10 bases between them. Per germline, CDR1 MDHEN and CDR2 SYDVKM. The CDR3 has 14 amino acids. CDR3: CASSLLGGTYGYTF. The CDR3, as DNA: TGTGCCAGCAGTTTATTAGGGGGTACCTATGGCTACACCTTC.

The rearrangement uses TRBV4-3 and TRBJ1-1; TRBD1 aligns across 8 bases. Germline CDR1 reads LGHNA; CDR2 reads YSLEER. This CDR3 has 17 residues. The junction had 10 bases not matched to a gene; V was cut back by 1 base and J by 3 bases. The CDR3 sequence is CASSQGLSGQGDTEAFF. CDR3 bases: TGCGCCAGCAGCCAAGGCCTTTCCGGACAGGGAGACACTGAAGCTTTCTTT.

The chain joins TRBV6-1 to TRBJ2-2, with TRBD1 as a possible D gene (7 bases). Germline values: CDR1 MNHNS, CDR2 SASEGT. The V gene lost 6 bases and the J gene lost 7 bases, with 12 bases spanning the gap. This CDR3 contains 13 residues. CDR3 bases: TGTGCCAGCAGCGGACAGGAGGGCGGGGAGCTGTTTTTT. It encodes CASSGQEGGELFF.

The chain employs TRBV5-5 and TRBJ2-1; D gene ambiguous. From germline, CDR1 is SGHKS and CDR2 YYEKEE (reference sequence). CDR3 length: 14 amino acids. The germline V and J ends were trimmed by 4 bases and 7 bases, with 15 bases remaining between them. The CDR3: CASSHLARNNEQFF. CDR3 DNA: TGTGCCAGCAGCCATTTAGCCCGAAATAATGAGCAGTTCTTC.

V usage is TRBV5-3 and J usage is TRBJ2-7, with 10 bases fitting TRBD1. TRBV5-3 is an open reading frame, and its role is uncertain. V gave up 3 bases and J gave up 5 bases; unmatched junction bases: 8. The CDR3 sequence is 15 residues long. For the CDR3, the DNA is TGTGCCAGAAGCTCATCGGACAGGGGGAGAGACGAGCAGTACTTC. Protein product: CARSSSDRGRDEQYF.

The chain links TRBV18 to TRBJ1-4; tentatively, D is TRBD1 (5 bases). The V end was cut by 3 bases, the J end by 0 bases, with 11 bases between. Germline lookup yields CDR1 KGHSH and CDR2 LQKENI. CDR3 length: 16 residues. CDR3 sequence: CASSPTVPATNEKLFF. The CDR3 coding sequence is TGTGCCAGCTCACCGACAGTACCTGCAACTAATGAAAAACTGTTTTTT.

The V call is TRBV9, the J call TRBJ2-7; TRBD1 is a possible D gene (5 bases). The CDR3 runs to 15 residues. V was cut by 4 bases and J by 3 bases, with 17 bases left in between. Germline lookup yields CDR1 SGDLS and CDR2 YYNGEE. Here the CDR3 reads CASSPSTDPSYEQYF. The CDR3 DNA is TGTGCCAGCAGCCCGTCGACAGATCCAAGCTACGAGCAGTACTTC.

This sequence joins TRBV5-6 and TRBJ1-6; D might be TRBD1 (5 bases). The length of the CDR3 is 13 residues. Germline loops: CDR1 SGHDT, CDR2 YYEEEE. CDR3 sequence reads: CASQGLRYSPLHF. CDR3 nucleotide sequence: TGTGCTAGTCAGGGACTACGATATTCACCCCTCCACTTT.

Here the CDR3 reads CASSVQALGTGELFF. The CDR3 DNA is TGTGCCAGCAGCGTACAGGCCCTCGGAACCGGGGAGCTGTTTTTT. This chain joins TRBV6-5 and TRBJ2-2; a possible D gene is TRBD1 (5 bases). Looked up from germline, CDR1 is MNHEY and CDR2 is SVGAGI. Trimming took off 6 bases at V and 5 bases at J, with 16 bases between the two ends. This CDR3 has 15 amino acids.

The V call is TRBV6-6, the J call TRBJ1-1; D gene ambiguous. This CDR3 comprises 15 residues. V was shortened by 2 bases and J by 4 bases, with 14 bases between the two germline ends. Per the germline V gene, CDR1 is MNHNY and CDR2 is SVGAGI (reference sequence). The CDR3 region is CASSYLGVAGTEAFF. CDR3 sequence (DNA): TGTGCCAGCAGTTACCTGGGAGTTGCTGGCACTGAAGCTTTCTTT.

The J gene is TRBJ2-1, the V gene TRBV13; no clear D gene. The CDR3 consists of 15 residues. Trimming stripped 4 bases from V and 4 bases from J, with 14 bases between. Germline V gene sequence: CDR1 PRHDT, CDR2 FYEKMQ (reference sequence). The CDR3 DNA reads TGTGCCAGCAGCTCGAAACAGTTGGGTTACAATGAGCAGTTCTTC. It codes for CASSSKQLGYNEQFF. Supplemented by reference TRBV13 and TRBJ2-1, the full variable domain reads AAGVIQSPRHLIKEKRETATLKCYPIPRHDTVYWYQQGPGQDPQFLISFYEKMQSDKGSIPDRFSAQQFSDYHSELNMSSLELGDSALYFCASSSKQLGYNEQFFGPGTRLTVL.

CDR3: CASSFPDLKAFF. The CDR3 coding sequence is TGTGCCAGCAGTTTTCCCGATCTAAAAGCTTTCTTT. The chain recombines TRBV28 with TRBJ1-1; D call uncertain. The germline V gene encodes CDR1 MDHEN and CDR2 SYDVKM. The CDR3 length is 12 residues. V lost 3 bases to trimming and J lost 9 bases, with 11 bases between them.

The V gene is TRBV7-9, the J gene TRBJ2-7; no definite D call. The CDR3 extends over 16 amino acids. CDR1 is SEHNR, CDR2 FQNEAQ, per germline (reference sequence). Trimming removed 5 bases at V and 8 bases at J, with 25 bases between. CDR3 DNA: TGTGCCAGCAGCCCCCCCCCGGCAGCCTTGGAGCCCAAGCAGTACTTC. Encoded protein: CASSPPPAALEPKQYF.